The clone carrying this T cell receptor (beta chain) turned up a few times. Its antigen is undetermined. The sample originates from a study of blood T cells in healthy people across ages. Study-level results: Long-lived donors had more naive CD4+ cells and higher diversity than aged donors.

Germline loops: CDR1 SGHRS, CDR2 YFSETQ. The CDR3 spans 13 residues. The V end was cut by 5 bases, the J end by 4 bases, with 12 bases between. The authors ran a second PCR of 7 to 11 cycles using a sample-barcoded 5' primer and a J-beta primer mix. One entry per CDR3 protein results from TCRdb running MiXCR on the 5' RACE reads. The data show 710,000 or so distinct CDR3 sequences, roughly 32% seen once. Roughly 9 milliliters of peripheral blood were drawn from each donor. Sequenced material: blood. The TCR comes from a woman over 75 in good health. V is TRBV5-1 and J is TRBJ1-2, with D uncertain. The CDR3 protein is CASRRGESYGYTF. The CDR3 DNA follows: TGCGCCAGCAGGCGGGGTGAGAGCTATGGCTACACCTTC.